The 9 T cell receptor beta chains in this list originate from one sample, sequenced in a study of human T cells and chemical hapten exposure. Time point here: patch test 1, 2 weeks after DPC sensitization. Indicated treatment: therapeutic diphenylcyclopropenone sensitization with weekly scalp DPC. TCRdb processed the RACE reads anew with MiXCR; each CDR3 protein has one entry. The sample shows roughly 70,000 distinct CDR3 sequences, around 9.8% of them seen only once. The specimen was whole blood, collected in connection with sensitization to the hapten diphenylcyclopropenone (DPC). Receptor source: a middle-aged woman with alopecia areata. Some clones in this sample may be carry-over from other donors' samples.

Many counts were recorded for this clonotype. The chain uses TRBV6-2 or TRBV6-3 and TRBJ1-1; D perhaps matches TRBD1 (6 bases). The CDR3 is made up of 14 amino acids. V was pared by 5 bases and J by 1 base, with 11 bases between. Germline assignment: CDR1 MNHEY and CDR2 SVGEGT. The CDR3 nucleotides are TGTGCCAGCAGTCGCCACAGGGAGAACACTGAAGCTTTCTTT. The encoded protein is CASSRHRENTEAFF.

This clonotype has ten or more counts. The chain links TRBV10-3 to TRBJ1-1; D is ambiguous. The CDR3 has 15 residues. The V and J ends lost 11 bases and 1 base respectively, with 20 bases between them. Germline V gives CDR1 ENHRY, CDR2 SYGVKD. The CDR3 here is CALKPSGFPNTEAFF. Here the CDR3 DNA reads TGTGCCCTAAAACCCTCGGGATTCCCGAACACTGAAGCTTTCTTT.

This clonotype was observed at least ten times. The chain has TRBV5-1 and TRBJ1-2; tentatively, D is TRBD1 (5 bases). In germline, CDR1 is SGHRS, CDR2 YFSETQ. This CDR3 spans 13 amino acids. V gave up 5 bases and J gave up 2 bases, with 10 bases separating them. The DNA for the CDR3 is TGCGCCAGCAGGCGGGACGGCAACTATGGCTACACCTTC. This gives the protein CASRRDGNYGYTF.

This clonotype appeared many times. The CDR3 sequence is CATGQPTYEQYF. DNA of the CDR3: TGTGCCACCGGACAGCCCACCTACGAGCAGTACTTC. V gene TRBV2 combines with J gene TRBJ2-7; TRBD1 is a possible D gene (6 bases). Trimming cost V 10 bases and J 2 bases, with 12 bases left between them. In germline, CDR1 is SNHLY, CDR2 FYNNEI. The CDR3 runs to 12 residues.

The CDR3: CSVGGFSYEQYF. The CDR3 DNA sequence: TGCAGCGTCGGGGGGTTCTCCTACGAGCAGTACTTC. This chain uses TRBV29-1 with TRBJ2-7; 7 nucleotides line up with TRBD2. CDR1 and CDR2 from the germline V gene are SQVTM and ANQGSEA. V dropped 6 bases and J dropped 0; count of bases not matched to a gene: 2. CDR3 length: 12 residues.

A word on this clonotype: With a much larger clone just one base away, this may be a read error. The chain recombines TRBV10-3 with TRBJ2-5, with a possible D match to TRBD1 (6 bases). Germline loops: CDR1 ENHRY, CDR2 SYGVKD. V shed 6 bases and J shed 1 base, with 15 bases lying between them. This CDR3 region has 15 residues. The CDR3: CAIREGTGRQETQYF. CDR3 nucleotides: TGTGCCATCAGAGAAGGCACAGGGCGCCAAGAGACCCAGTACTTC.

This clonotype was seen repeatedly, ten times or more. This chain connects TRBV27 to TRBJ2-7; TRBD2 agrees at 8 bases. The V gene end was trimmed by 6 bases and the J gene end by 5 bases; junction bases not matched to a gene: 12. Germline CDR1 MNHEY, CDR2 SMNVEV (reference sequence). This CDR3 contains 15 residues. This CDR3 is CASRQPGLGVHEQYF. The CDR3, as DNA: TGTGCCAGCAGGCAACCGGGACTAGGGGTTCACGAGCAGTACTTC.

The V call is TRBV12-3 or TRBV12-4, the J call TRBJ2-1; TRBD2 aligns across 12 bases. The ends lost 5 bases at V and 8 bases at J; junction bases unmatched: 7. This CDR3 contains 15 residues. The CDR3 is CASSSSTSGGHEQFF. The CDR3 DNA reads TGTGCCAGCAGTAGTTCGACTAGCGGGGGCCATGAGCAGTTCTTC.

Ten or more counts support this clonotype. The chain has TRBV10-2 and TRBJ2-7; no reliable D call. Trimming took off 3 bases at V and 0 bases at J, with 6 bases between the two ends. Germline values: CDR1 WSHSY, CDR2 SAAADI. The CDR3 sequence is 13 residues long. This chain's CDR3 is CASSDVYSYEQYF. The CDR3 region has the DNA TGCGCCAGCAGTGATGTGTACTCCTACGAGCAGTACTTC.